This entry features one T cell receptor beta chain sequence. Germline values: CDR1 LNHDA, CDR2 SQIVND (reference sequence). Losses at the gene ends were 4 bases for V and 10 bases for J; bases not matched to a gene: 8. The CDR3 runs to 14 residues. The source of the sample is a study of shared clonotypes between healthy human individuals. TCRdb's table, derived via immunoSEQ multiplex PCR, lists solely in-frame clones and lacks some. Found here are about 2.3 million clones, 85% to 95% of them singletons; the top ten hold about 0.41%. The rearrangement joins TRBV19 to TRBJ2-1; 9 nucleotides agree with TRBD2. The receptor was isolated from a man younger than 30 in good health. Some clones in this sample may be carry-over from other donors' samples. The material sequenced was naive CD4+ T cells from PBMCs. Subset in this sample: CD45RA+ positively selected. The CDR3 nucleotides read TGTGCCAGTAGTAGAGGGCTAGCGGGAAGGGAGCAGTTCTTC. Its protein product is CASSRGLAGREQFF.